These T cell receptor beta chains were read from a single sample in a study of beta chain features in type 1 diabetes. Sequencing used immunoSEQ multiplex PCR; TCRdb keeps in-frame clones, though not all of them. The sample has hundreds of thousands of clones, over 11% seen once. Sequencing used naive CD4+ T cells from blood. The receptors were gathered from a man aged 18 to 29 with type 1 diabetes. Each CDR3 is given with its conserved first and last residue. The D gene is left open where the match is weak. Not all rows give a size; the values are once, few, many and, for expanded clones, a class.

>TRBJ2-7|-|TRBV2|-
CASSALITYEQYF
TGTGCCAGCAGTGCCTTGATTACCTACGAGCAGTACTTC
>TRBJ2-7|-|TRBV6-1|-
CASIGTPISYEQYF
TGTGCCAGCATCGGGACTCCCATTTCCTACGAGCAGTACTTC
>TRBJ2-3|-|TRBV9|-
CASSVASTPDTQYF
TGTGCCAGCAGCGTAGCATCTACCCCAGATACGCAGTATTTT
>TRBJ1-4|-|TRBV4-2|few
CASSQEGEAPNEKLFF
TGTGCCAGCAGCCAAGAGGGGGAGGCACCTAATGAAAAACTGTTTTTT
>TRBJ2-5|-|TRBV18|-
CASSRRAVQETQYF
TGTGCCAGCTCACGAAGGGCAGTCCAAGAGACCCAGTACTTC
>TRBJ2-1|TRBD1|TRBV2|few
CATESGTGDNEQFF
TGTGCCACCGAGTCCGGGACAGGGGACAATGAGCAGTTCTTC
>TRBJ2-2|-|TRBV5-1|-
CASSPGPGTGELFF
TGCGCCAGCAGCCCAGGACCAGGGACCGGGGAGCTGTTTTTT
>TRBJ2-1|-|TRBV7-6|few
CASSLMGAGPKASEQFF
TGTGCCAGCAGCTTAATGGGGGCGGGACCTAAAGCCAGTGAGCAGTTCTTC
>TRBJ1-5|-|TRBV13|-
CASSLKGGVGNQPQHF
TGTGCCAGCAGCTTAAAAGGGGGAGTCGGCAATCAGCCCCAGCATTTT
>TRBJ2-1|TRBD2|TRBV10-3|-
CAISDSGAGRSYNEQFF
TGTGCCATCAGCGACTCCGGAGCGGGGAGATCCTACAATGAGCAGTTCTTC
>TRBJ1-3|-|TRBV30|-
CACQLGLLGNTIYF
TGTGCCTGCCAACTAGGGCTCCTCGGAAACACCATATATTTT
>TRBJ2-3|TRBD2|TRBV7-2|-
CASSLALAGGQWDTQYF
TGTGCCAGCAGCTTAGCGCTAGCGGGGGGTCAGTGGGATACGCAGTATTTT
>TRBJ2-7|-|TRBV6-6|-
CASRTPEGYEQYF
TGTGCCAGCAGGACGCCGGAGGGCTACGAGCAGTACTTC
>TRBJ2-1|TRBD2|TRBV30|few
CAWTPGLAVNNEQFF
TGTGCCTGGACCCCGGGACTAGCGGTAAACAATGAGCAGTTCTTC
>TRBJ2-5|-|TRBV7-9|few
CASSLGLQETQYF
TGTGCCAGCAGCTTAGGGCTACAAGAGACCCAGTACTTC
>TRBJ2-5|TRBD1|TRBV25-1|-
CASSEWGTGGSETQYF
TGTGCCAGCAGTGAATGGGGGACAGGGGGCAGCGAGACCCAGTACTTC
>TRBJ2-7|-|TRBV6-5|-
CASSPGGSYEQYF
TGTGCCAGCAGCCCTGGGGGCTCCTACGAGCAGTACTTC
>TRBJ1-2|-|TRBV4-3|-
CASSQGFQGSYYGYTF
TGCGCCAGCAGCCAAGGTTTCCAGGGTAGCTACTATGGCTACACCTTC
>TRBJ2-1|TRBD2|TRBV5-1|few
CASSSPPPSGRLEQFF
TGCGCCAGCAGCTCACCCCCGCCTAGCGGGAGGCTCGAGCAGTTCTTC
>TRBJ2-7|-|TRBV5-1|few
CASSSLGGSYEQYF
TGCGCCAGCAGCTCCCTGGGGGGTTCCTACGAGCAGTACTTC
>TRBJ2-1|TRBD2|TRBV10-3|few
CAINPTGLAGDTERLNEQFF
TGTGCCATCAACCCTACCGGACTAGCGGGAGATACCGAACGGTTGAATGAGCAGTTCTTC
>TRBJ2-5|TRBD1|TRBV7-2|-
CASSLVWAGQAQETQYF
TGTGCCAGCAGCTTAGTTTGGGCGGGACAGGCACAAGAGACCCAGTACTTC
>TRBJ2-1|-|TRBV7-2|-
CASSLGIAWEQFF
TGTGCCAGCAGCTTAGGAATCGCTTGGGAGCAGTTCTTC
>TRBJ2-1|-|TRBV7-9|few
CASSFDLGQFF
TGTGCCAGCAGCTTTGATTTGGGGCAGTTCTTC
>TRBJ1-1|-|TRBV11-2|few
CASSLELTPSSEAFF
TGTGCCAGCAGCTTAGAGCTTACCCCCAGTAGTGAAGCTTTCTTT
>TRBJ2-3|TRBD2|TRBV6-1|-
CASSERLAGIDTQYF
TGTGCCAGCAGTGAAAGGCTAGCGGGAATAGATACGCAGTATTTT
>TRBJ2-1|TRBD1|TRBV5-1|-
CASSPGQINNEQFF
TGCGCCAGCAGCCCGGGACAGATAAACAATGAGCAGTTCTTC
>TRBJ2-7|TRBD2|TRBV28|few
CASSLLTSGDYEQYF
TGTGCCAGCAGTTTACTGACTAGCGGGGACTACGAGCAGTACTTC
>TRBJ2-7|TRBD2|TRBV28|-
CASATSGGANEQYF
TGTGCCAGTGCGACTAGCGGGGGGGCCAACGAGCAGTACTTC
>TRBJ1-1|-|TRBV18|once
CASSSLGLSDEAFF
TGTGCCAGCTCATCACTCGGTCTCTCAGACGAAGCTTTCTTT
>TRBJ1-1|-|TRBV7-9|-
CASSSELSWNTEAFF
TGTGCCAGCAGCTCCGAGTTATCCTGGAACACTGAAGCTTTCTTT
>TRBJ2-2|-|TRBV4-2|few
CASSQEKGSANTGELFF
TGTGCCAGCAGCCAAGAGAAAGGCAGCGCGAACACCGGGGAGCTGTTTTTT
>TRBJ2-3|-|TRBV5-1|few
CASSPGGTDTQYF
TGCGCCAGCAGCCCGGGGGGCACAGATACGCAGTATTTT
>TRBJ2-1|TRBD2|TRBV5-1|-
CASSLTTSGRGNEQFF
TGCGCCAGCAGTTTGACGACTAGCGGGAGGGGGAATGAGCAGTTCTTC
>TRBJ2-1|TRBD2|TRBV5-4|-
CASSPGGTSGNNEQFF
TGTGCCAGCAGCCCGGGCGGGACTAGCGGAAACAATGAGCAGTTCTTC
>TRBJ1-1|-|TRBV28|-
CASSLVGFRGANTEAFF
TGTGCCAGCAGTTTAGTGGGATTTAGGGGGGCGAACACTGAAGCTTTCTTT
>TRBJ1-2|-|TRBV4-3|few
CASSQAPGDGYTF
TGCGCCAGCAGCCAAGCCCCGGGGGATGGCTACACCTTC
>TRBJ1-2|TRBD1|TRBV5-6|few
CASSLGRDRVGYGYTF
TGTGCCAGCAGCTTGGGCAGGGACAGGGTGGGCTATGGCTACACCTTC
>TRBJ2-7|TRBD1|TRBV7-9|-
CASSLDRGHEQYF
TGTGCCAGCAGTCTTGACAGGGGACACGAGCAGTACTTC
>TRBJ1-5|-|TRBV28|few
CASSPPGYQPQHF
TGTGCCAGCAGTCCCCCGGGGTACCAGCCCCAGCATTTT
>TRBJ2-5|-|TRBV5-1|few
CASNLRGGETQYF
TGCGCCAGCAACCTGCGTGGCGGAGAGACCCAGTACTTC
>TRBJ2-7|-|TRBV2|few
CASSVASVGEQYF
TGTGCCAGCAGTGTTGCTAGCGTTGGCGAGCAGTACTTC
>TRBJ2-1|-|TRBV7-2|-
CASSLVGGSSYNEQFF
TGTGCCAGCAGCTTGGTTGGGGGAAGCTCCTACAATGAGCAGTTCTTC
>TRBJ1-5|-|TRBV29-1|few
CSVRADSNQPQHF
TGCAGCGTTCGGGCAGATAGCAATCAGCCCCAGCATTTT